These T cell receptor beta chains were read from a single sample in a study of blood T cell repertoires in COVID-19. TCRdb keeps only in-frame clones here, not all; method: immunoSEQ multiplex PCR. The data contain about 180,000 clones, roughly 77% of them singletons. The specimen sequenced was peripheral blood. These receptors all stem from a woman aged 80 or over with COVID-19, enrolled during active disease. CDR3s include the opening cysteine and the closing phenylalanine or tryptophan. The order of the fields is clone size, V gene, D gene, J gene, CDR3 DNA, CDR3 protein. D genes are given only for firm matches. Expanded clones get a size class; other rows say once, few or many, or leave the size out.

abundance: -
v_gene: TRBV7-3
d_gene: -
j_gene: TRBJ1-1
CDR3nt: TGTGCCAGCAGTCGACCAGGGTCCCCTGAAGCTTTCTTT
CDR3aa: CASSRPGSPEAFF

abundance: -
v_gene: TRBV2
d_gene: -
j_gene: TRBJ2-7
CDR3nt: TGTGCCAGCGAGGGATACGAGCAGTACTTC
CDR3aa: CASEGYEQYF

abundance: few
v_gene: TRBV6-5
d_gene: TRBD1
j_gene: TRBJ1-5
CDR3nt: TGTGCCAGCAGGCTTACAGGGGTGGGCAATCAGCCCCAGCATTTT
CDR3aa: CASRLTGVGNQPQHF

abundance: -
v_gene: TRBV2
d_gene: -
j_gene: TRBJ1-2
CDR3nt: TGTGCCAGCAGTGGTCTCAGGGGAAGCTTATATGGCTACACCTTC
CDR3aa: CASSGLRGSLYGYTF

abundance: few
v_gene: TRBV4-1
d_gene: TRBD2
j_gene: TRBJ2-7
CDR3nt: TGCGCCAGCAGCCAAGATCTGTTGAGCGGGAGGTACGAGCAGTACTTC
CDR3aa: CASSQDLLSGRYEQYF

abundance: -
v_gene: TRBV28
d_gene: TRBD1
j_gene: TRBJ2-1
CDR3nt: TGTGCCAGCAGGGGACAGGGGGCCCACAATGAGCAGTTCTTC
CDR3aa: CASRGQGAHNEQFF

abundance: -
v_gene: TRBV19
d_gene: -
j_gene: TRBJ1-1
CDR3nt: TGTGCCAGTAGACCGCAGACTATCAGCAACACTGAAGCTTTCTTT
CDR3aa: CASRPQTISNTEAFF

abundance: few
v_gene: TRBV3-1/TRBV3-2
d_gene: -
j_gene: TRBJ2-3
CDR3nt: TGTGCCAGCAGCCAAGATATAGATACGCAGTATTTT
CDR3aa: CASSQDIDTQYF

abundance: -
v_gene: TRBV29-1
d_gene: -
j_gene: TRBJ2-2
CDR3nt: TGCAGCGTTGAAGTCGGCCAGGGTACCGGGGAGCTGTTTTTT
CDR3aa: CSVEVGQGTGELFF

abundance: -
v_gene: TRBV5-1
d_gene: -
j_gene: TRBJ2-5
CDR3nt: TGCGCCAGCAGCTTGGAGGGGCCCAGGACCCAGTACTTC
CDR3aa: CASSLEGPRTQYF

abundance: -
v_gene: TRBV29-1
d_gene: -
j_gene: TRBJ1-2
CDR3nt: TGCAGCGTTGAGACAGACAACTATGGCTACACCTTC
CDR3aa: CSVETDNYGYTF

abundance: once
v_gene: TRBV4-3
d_gene: TRBD2
j_gene: TRBJ2-1
CDR3nt: TGCGCCAGCAGCCAAGAGGGATCTTGGATAGCGGGCAATGAGCAGTTCTTC
CDR3aa: CASSQEGSWIAGNEQFF

abundance: -
v_gene: TRBV10-3
d_gene: -
j_gene: TRBJ2-7
CDR3nt: TGTGCCATCAGTGATATGCGTGAGGGAATGTCCTACGAGCAGTACTTC
CDR3aa: CAISDMREGMSYEQYF

abundance: -
v_gene: TRBV3-1/TRBV3-2
d_gene: TRBD2
j_gene: TRBJ2-7
CDR3nt: TGTGCCAGCAGCCAACCTGGACTAGCGGGAGACGAGCAGTACTTC
CDR3aa: CASSQPGLAGDEQYF

abundance: once
v_gene: TRBV30
d_gene: TRBD1
j_gene: TRBJ1-6
CDR3nt: TGTGCCTGGAGCCCGGGACAGGGGTCACCCCTCCACTTT
CDR3aa: CAWSPGQGSPLHF

abundance: -
v_gene: TRBV19
d_gene: -
j_gene: TRBJ1-4
CDR3nt: TGTGCCAGTAGTATAGGCAGGGGATCTAATGAAAAACTGTTTTTT
CDR3aa: CASSIGRGSNEKLFF

abundance: few
v_gene: TRBV9
d_gene: -
j_gene: TRBJ1-3
CDR3nt: TGTGCCAGCAGCCCAGGGGTCTCTGGAAACACCATATATTTT
CDR3aa: CASSPGVSGNTIYF

abundance: -
v_gene: TRBV30
d_gene: TRBD2
j_gene: TRBJ2-5
CDR3nt: TGTGCCTGGAGTGTGGGTAGCGGGGGGCCCGAGACCCAGTACTTC
CDR3aa: CAWSVGSGGPETQYF

abundance: -
v_gene: TRBV2
d_gene: TRBD2
j_gene: TRBJ2-1
CDR3nt: TGTGCCAGCAGTGAAGTTGGACTAGCTGGGTACAATGAGCAGTTCTTC
CDR3aa: CASSEVGLAGYNEQFF

abundance: -
v_gene: TRBV7-9
d_gene: -
j_gene: TRBJ1-2
CDR3nt: TGTGCCAGCACCATTCGGAACTATGGCTACACCTTC
CDR3aa: CASTIRNYGYTF

abundance: once
v_gene: TRBV18
d_gene: -
j_gene: TRBJ2-3
CDR3nt: TGTGCCAGCTCACGGGTAGCGGCCCGCACAGATACGCAGTATTTT
CDR3aa: CASSRVAARTDTQYF

abundance: -
v_gene: TRBV2
d_gene: -
j_gene: TRBJ2-7
CDR3nt: TGTGCCAGCAGTCGGGACACCTCATCCTACGAGCAGTACTTC
CDR3aa: CASSRDTSSYEQYF

abundance: -
v_gene: TRBV7-9
d_gene: -
j_gene: TRBJ2-3
CDR3nt: TGTGCCAGCAGCCCGGGGGACCTAGCGACAGATACGCAGTATTTT
CDR3aa: CASSPGDLATDTQYF

abundance: -
v_gene: TRBV7-9
d_gene: TRBD2
j_gene: TRBJ2-7
CDR3nt: TGTGCCAGCAGCCCCCGGACTAGCGAGTACGAGCAGTACTTC
CDR3aa: CASSPRTSEYEQYF

abundance: -
v_gene: TRBV29-1
d_gene: -
j_gene: TRBJ2-7
CDR3nt: TGCAGCGCCGTCCAGTCGCCGTACGAGCAGTACTTC
CDR3aa: CSAVQSPYEQYF

abundance: few
v_gene: TRBV9
d_gene: -
j_gene: TRBJ2-3
CDR3nt: TGTGCCAGCAGCGTAGGTCAGGGTTGGGGCACAGATACGCAGTATTTT
CDR3aa: CASSVGQGWGTDTQYF

abundance: -
v_gene: TRBV11-2
d_gene: -
j_gene: TRBJ2-1
CDR3nt: TGTGCCAGCAGCTTAGATCTTCCTAGTGATGAGCAGTTCTTC
CDR3aa: CASSLDLPSDEQFF

abundance: once
v_gene: TRBV5-6
d_gene: -
j_gene: TRBJ1-2
CDR3nt: TGTGCCAGCAGCCCACAACAGGGCGGTGGCTACACCTTC
CDR3aa: CASSPQQGGGYTF

abundance: -
v_gene: TRBV9
d_gene: TRBD1
j_gene: TRBJ1-2
CDR3nt: TGTGCCAGCAGCTCAAGGGACAGGGGGATCTATGGCTACACCTTC
CDR3aa: CASSSRDRGIYGYTF

abundance: -
v_gene: TRBV6-1
d_gene: -
j_gene: TRBJ2-1
CDR3nt: TGTGCCGGCAGTAATTACGGGAGCCTCTACAATGAGCAGTTCTTC
CDR3aa: CAGSNYGSLYNEQFF

abundance: -
v_gene: TRBV10-3
d_gene: -
j_gene: TRBJ1-2
CDR3nt: TGTGCCGGACGGACGGAGGGGAACTATGGCTACACCTTC
CDR3aa: CAGRTEGNYGYTF

abundance: -
v_gene: TRBV7-3
d_gene: TRBD2
j_gene: TRBJ2-2
CDR3nt: TGTGCCAGCAGCTTACTAGCGGGGGGCGGCACCGGGGAGCTGTTTTTT
CDR3aa: CASSLLAGGGTGELFF

abundance: -
v_gene: TRBV5-1
d_gene: -
j_gene: TRBJ2-5
CDR3nt: TGCGCCAGCAGCTTGGGACAGGCCCAAGAGACCCAGTACTTC
CDR3aa: CASSLGQAQETQYF

abundance: -
v_gene: TRBV11-3
d_gene: -
j_gene: TRBJ2-1
CDR3nt: TGTGCCAGCAGCCCCGGGTGGAATGAGCAGTTCTTC
CDR3aa: CASSPGWNEQFF

abundance: -
v_gene: TRBV28
d_gene: -
j_gene: TRBJ2-7
CDR3nt: TGTGCCAGCAGTTTAATGCTCCTGAGCTCCTACGAGCAGTACTTC
CDR3aa: CASSLMLLSSYEQYF

abundance: -
v_gene: TRBV21-1
d_gene: -
j_gene: TRBJ2-7
CDR3nt: TGTGCCAGCAGACCCGGGACAGGGCCGTACGAGCAGTACTTC
CDR3aa: CASRPGTGPYEQYF

abundance: once
v_gene: TRBV2
d_gene: -
j_gene: TRBJ1-4
CDR3nt: TGTGCCAGCAGTGCTTCAGGGCTATTCAGAATCGAAAAACTGTTTTTT
CDR3aa: CASSASGLFRIEKLFF

abundance: -
v_gene: TRBV7-2
d_gene: -
j_gene: TRBJ1-1
CDR3nt: TGTGCCAGCACTGAGGGGGACCGCCTTTCGGCTTTCTTT
CDR3aa: CASTEGDRLSAFF

abundance: -
v_gene: TRBV28
d_gene: -
j_gene: TRBJ2-7
CDR3nt: TGTGCCAGCAGTCCGAACAGGGCCTACGAGCAGTACTTC
CDR3aa: CASSPNRAYEQYF

abundance: -
v_gene: TRBV6-6
d_gene: TRBD1
j_gene: TRBJ1-2
CDR3nt: TGTGCCAGCAGTCCTACGAAGGGGACAGGGGGCACGGTTGGCTACACCTTC
CDR3aa: CASSPTKGTGGTVGYTF

abundance: -
v_gene: TRBV5-1
d_gene: TRBD2
j_gene: TRBJ2-7
CDR3nt: TGCGCCAGCAGCTTAACTAGCGGGAGGGCCGGTTCCTACGAGCAGTACTTC
CDR3aa: CASSLTSGRAGSYEQYF

abundance: -
v_gene: TRBV28
d_gene: -
j_gene: TRBJ1-2
CDR3nt: TGTGCCAGCAGTCATGACGGCGGGTCTGGCTACACCTTC
CDR3aa: CASSHDGGSGYTF

abundance: -
v_gene: TRBV28
d_gene: TRBD1
j_gene: TRBJ1-4
CDR3nt: TGTGCCAGCAGTTCGCCCCGGACAGGGGGTTATGGAAAACTGTTTTTT
CDR3aa: CASSSPRTGGYGKLFF

abundance: -
v_gene: TRBV5-1
d_gene: TRBD1
j_gene: TRBJ1-3
CDR3nt: TGCGCCAGCAGCCTAACAGGGGCTGGAAACACCATATATTTT
CDR3aa: CASSLTGAGNTIYF

abundance: few
v_gene: TRBV29-1
d_gene: TRBD1
j_gene: TRBJ1-2
CDR3nt: TGCAGCGTTTGGGGACAGGCCAATGGCTACACCTTC
CDR3aa: CSVWGQANGYTF

abundance: few
v_gene: TRBV5-1
d_gene: -
j_gene: TRBJ1-6
CDR3nt: TGCGCCAGCAGATTTGGACAGTCTTCCAATTCACCCCTCCACTTT
CDR3aa: CASRFGQSSNSPLHF

abundance: once
v_gene: TRBV10-3
d_gene: -
j_gene: TRBJ2-6
CDR3nt: TGTGCCATCAGTGAGTCCAAGGGGTTTGGGGCCAACGTCCTGACTTTC
CDR3aa: CAISESKGFGANVLTF

abundance: -
v_gene: TRBV19
d_gene: TRBD1
j_gene: TRBJ1-5
CDR3nt: TGTGCCAGTAGTATCACCGGGACAGGGGTCCAGCCCCAGCATTTT
CDR3aa: CASSITGTGVQPQHF

abundance: -
v_gene: TRBV19
d_gene: TRBD2
j_gene: TRBJ2-2
CDR3nt: TGTGCCAGTAGTATGGGACTAGCGAACACCGGGGAGCTGTTTTTT
CDR3aa: CASSMGLANTGELFF

abundance: -
v_gene: TRBV7-9
d_gene: TRBD2
j_gene: TRBJ2-5
CDR3nt: TGTGCCAGCAGCTTGGTCAGGGCTAGCGGGAGCCAAGAGACCCAGTACTTC
CDR3aa: CASSLVRASGSQETQYF

abundance: -
v_gene: TRBV19
d_gene: TRBD1
j_gene: TRBJ1-4
CDR3nt: TGTGCCAGTAGTCATACAGGGGTCAATGAAAAACTGTTTTTT
CDR3aa: CASSHTGVNEKLFF

abundance: -
v_gene: TRBV7-2
d_gene: TRBD2
j_gene: TRBJ2-1
CDR3nt: TGTGCCAGCAGCTTAAGGCTGGGTAGCGGGAGGGATGAGCAGTTCTTC
CDR3aa: CASSLRLGSGRDEQFF

abundance: few
v_gene: TRBV19
d_gene: TRBD1
j_gene: TRBJ2-7
CDR3nt: TGTGCCAGTAGTATCGGGACAGCCCGCTCCTACGAGCAGTACTTC
CDR3aa: CASSIGTARSYEQYF

abundance: -
v_gene: TRBV5-1
d_gene: TRBD1
j_gene: TRBJ1-2
CDR3nt: TGCGCCAGCAGCGTCCGGACAGGGCCCAACTATGGCTACACCTTC
CDR3aa: CASSVRTGPNYGYTF

abundance: once
v_gene: TRBV27
d_gene: -
j_gene: TRBJ1-2
CDR3nt: TGTGCCAGCAGTTTCTTGGGGGCACAGGACTATGGCTACACCTTC
CDR3aa: CASSFLGAQDYGYTF

abundance: -
v_gene: TRBV6-6
d_gene: TRBD1
j_gene: TRBJ2-2
CDR3nt: TGTGCCTCCTCAGATCCGGGACAGGGCCTCGGCGGGGAGCTGTTTTTT
CDR3aa: CASSDPGQGLGGELFF

abundance: -
v_gene: TRBV6-5
d_gene: -
j_gene: TRBJ2-7
CDR3nt: TGTGCCAGCAGTTGGAGCGTAAGTAGTGACTACGAGCAGTACTTC
CDR3aa: CASSWSVSSDYEQYF

abundance: -
v_gene: TRBV11-3
d_gene: TRBD1
j_gene: TRBJ1-2
CDR3nt: TGTGCCAGCAGCTGGGGGAGGCGACAGGGGGAAGGCTACACCTTC
CDR3aa: CASSWGRRQGEGYTF

abundance: -
v_gene: TRBV6-5
d_gene: -
j_gene: TRBJ1-4
CDR3nt: TGTGCCAGCAGGGGTAGCGGGGAAAAACTGTTTTTT
CDR3aa: CASRGSGEKLFF

abundance: -
v_gene: TRBV5-4
d_gene: TRBD2
j_gene: TRBJ2-3
CDR3nt: TGTGCCAGCAGCTTGGTTTCGGGACTAGCCGTCGGGGGCATTGGTGATACGCAGTATTTT
CDR3aa: CASSLVSGLAVGGIGDTQYF